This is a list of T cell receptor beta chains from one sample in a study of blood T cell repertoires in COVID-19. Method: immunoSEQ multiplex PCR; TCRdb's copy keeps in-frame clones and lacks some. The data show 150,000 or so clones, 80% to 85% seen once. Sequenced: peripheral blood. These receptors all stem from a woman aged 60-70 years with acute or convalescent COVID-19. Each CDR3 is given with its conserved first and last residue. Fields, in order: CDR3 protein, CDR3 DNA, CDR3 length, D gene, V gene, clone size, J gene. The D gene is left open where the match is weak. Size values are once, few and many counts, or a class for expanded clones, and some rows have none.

CDR3: CASRPSSTGGAEQYF; DNA: TGTGCCAGCCGCCCCAGCAGTACGGGGGGCGCCGAGCAGTACTTC; length: 15; D: .; V: TRBV11-3; size: .; J: TRBJ2-7
CDR3: CASSSNRGTLAKNIQYF; DNA: TGTGCCAGCAGCTCAAACAGGGGGACTTTAGCCAAAAACATTCAGTACTTC; length: 17; D: TRBD1; V: TRBV5-4; size: few; J: TRBJ2-4
CDR3: CASSLLLATGELFF; DNA: TGTGCCAGCAGTTTACTGCTAGCGACCGGGGAGCTGTTTTTT; length: 14; D: .; V: TRBV28; size: .; J: TRBJ2-2
CDR3: CASSGTGRNQPQHF; DNA: TGTGCCAGCAGCGGGACAGGGAGGAATCAGCCCCAGCATTTT; length: 14; D: TRBD1; V: TRBV7-9; size: .; J: TRBJ1-5
CDR3: CASSWRTSGRGGKNIQYF; DNA: TGTGCCAGCAGTTGGCGGACTAGCGGGAGAGGCGGCAAAAACATTCAGTACTTC; length: 18; D: TRBD2; V: TRBV27; size: .; J: TRBJ2-4
CDR3: CSASPRGTANYGYTF; DNA: TGCAGTGCTAGTCCGAGGGGGACAGCTAACTATGGCTACACCTTC; length: 15; D: TRBD1; V: TRBV20-1; size: .; J: TRBJ1-2
CDR3: CASSFAASNEQFF; DNA: TGTGCCAGCAGTTTTGCGGCCAGCAATGAGCAGTTCTTC; length: 13; D: .; V: TRBV12-3/TRBV12-4; size: .; J: TRBJ2-1
CDR3: CAWSTGDYGYTF; DNA: TGTGCCTGGAGCACAGGGGACTATGGCTACACCTTC; length: 12; D: TRBD1; V: TRBV30; size: .; J: TRBJ1-2
CDR3: CASSRTSGNTGELFF; DNA: TGTGCCAGCAGCCGGACTAGCGGAAACACCGGGGAGCTGTTTTTT; length: 15; D: TRBD2; V: TRBV7-2; size: .; J: TRBJ2-2
CDR3: CASWAGESNEQFF; DNA: TGTGCCAGTTGGGCGGGAGAGTCCAATGAGCAGTTCTTC; length: 13; D: TRBD2; V: TRBV19; size: .; J: TRBJ2-1
CDR3: CASSLKAGGSTGELFF; DNA: TGTGCCAGCAGCTTAAAGGCGGGCGGGAGCACCGGGGAGCTGTTTTTT; length: 16; D: TRBD2; V: TRBV7-9; size: .; J: TRBJ2-2
CDR3: CASSHGAGGIQDTQYF; DNA: TGTGCCAGCAGCCATGGGGCGGGAGGCATACAAGATACGCAGTATTTT; length: 16; D: TRBD2; V: TRBV27; size: .; J: TRBJ2-3
CDR3: CASRRTAYEQYF; DNA: TGTGCCAGCAGACGAACAGCATACGAGCAGTACTTC; length: 12; D: .; V: TRBV7-2; size: once; J: TRBJ2-7
CDR3: CASSLQVLGYTF; DNA: TGTGCCAGCAGCTTGCAGGTACTTGGCTACACCTTC; length: 12; D: .; V: TRBV5-6; size: .; J: TRBJ1-2
CDR3: CASSLLSVNEQFF; DNA: TGTGCCAGCTCTCTGTTGTCCGTGAATGAGCAGTTCTTC; length: 13; D: .; V: TRBV2; size: .; J: TRBJ2-1
CDR3: CASSQTGKRNEQFF; DNA: TGTGCCAGCAGCCAGACAGGAAAACGAAATGAGCAGTTCTTC; length: 14; D: .; V: TRBV11-3; size: .; J: TRBJ2-1
CDR3: CASSVLLGHEQFF; DNA: TGTGCCAGCAGTGTTCTTCTCGGTCATGAGCAGTTCTTC; length: 13; D: .; V: TRBV2; size: once; J: TRBJ2-1
CDR3: CASSSPLAGRAVEQFF; DNA: TGTGCCAGCAGCTCGCCCCTAGCGGGCCGGGCGGTTGAGCAGTTCTTC; length: 16; D: TRBD2; V: TRBV11-2; size: .; J: TRBJ2-1
CDR3: CASSLGTGGTGNTIYF; DNA: TGTGCCAGCAGCTTAGGAACAGGGGGCACTGGAAACACCATATATTTT; length: 16; D: TRBD1; V: TRBV11-2; size: .; J: TRBJ1-3